The 7 T cell receptor beta chains listed next were all sequenced from one sample in a study of T cells after posttransplantation cyclophosphamide. Method: immunoSEQ multiplex PCR; TCRdb's copy keeps in-frame clones and lacks some. Of approximately 28,000 clones listed, 85% to 95% are singletons. Cells defined as naive were viable CD3+CD4+ or CD3+CD8+ and CCR7+CD45RA+CD45RO-CD95-CD27+CD28+. The sample comprised naive CD4+ T cells sorted from PBMCs. The source of these receptors is a woman aged 55-70 years in good health, CMV-negative, and a related stem cell transplant donor.

The rearrangement links TRBV11-2 to TRBJ1-1, with D perhaps TRBD1 (5 bases). This CDR3 is 13 amino acids long. V was cut by 2 bases and J by 3 bases, with 7 bases left in between. CDR1 is SGHAT and CDR2 is FQNNGV in the germline V gene. CDR3 loop: CASSLIGDTEAFF. CDR3 coding DNA: TGTGCCAGCAGCTTAATAGGGGACACTGAAGCTTTCTTT.

The rearrangement links TRBV6-5 to TRBJ2-3; D is ambiguous. Germline values: CDR1 MNHEY, CDR2 SVGAGI. The CDR3 is made up of 12 amino acids. Trimming removed 7 bases at V and 2 bases at J, with 7 bases between. The CDR3 here is CASTSNTDTQYF. The CDR3 DNA follows: TGTGCCAGCACCTCTAACACAGATACGCAGTATTTT.

The chain joins TRBV4-2 to TRBJ2-2; tentatively, D is TRBD1 (6 bases). The V and J ends lost 4 bases and 6 bases respectively, with 9 bases between them. The CDR3 runs to 13 residues. CDR1 and CDR2 (germline): LGHNA, YNFKEQ. The CDR3 bases are TGTGCCAGCAGCCGGGACATTTCCGGGGAGCTGTTTTTT. Its translation: CASSRDISGELFF.

This clone was observed once. The chain employs TRBV19 and TRBJ2-6; the D gene is possibly TRBD1 (5 bases). Germline V lookup: CDR1 LNHDA, CDR2 SQIVND (reference sequence). Trimming cost V 5 bases and J 1 base, with 9 bases left between them. CDR3 size: 15 residues. The CDR3 sequence is CASSYRRSGANVLTF. The DNA of the CDR3 is TGTGCCAGTAGTTACAGGCGATCTGGGGCCAACGTCCTGACTTTC.

The genes are TRBV9 and TRBJ2-1; TRBD2 might be the D (5 bases). Trimming left V 5 bases short and J 8 bases short, with 17 bases between. The CDR3 has 14 amino acids. Germline loops: CDR1 SGDLS, CDR2 YYNGEE. The CDR3 here is CASSVVPAGDEQFF. The CDR3 nucleotides read TGTGCCAGCAGTGTGGTCCCGGCCGGGGATGAGCAGTTCTTC.

The chain joins TRBV7-2 to TRBJ2-1; 8 bases map to TRBD2. After removal of 5 bases from V and 7 bases from J, the junction contained 10 bases not matched to a gene. CDR3 size: 15 residues. Germline CDR1 reads SGHTA; CDR2 reads FQGNSA. This CDR3 reads CASSNRAGVGNEQFF. The CDR3 DNA sequence: TGTGCCAGCAGCAACAGAGCGGGAGTGGGAAATGAGCAGTTCTTC.

The V and J genes are TRBV6-5 and TRBJ2-7; 7 bases are a match to TRBD1. Germline V gene sequence: CDR1 MNHEY, CDR2 SVGAGI. V shed 2 bases, J shed 3 bases, and the junction held 10 bases outside the gene matches. The CDR3 extends over 16 amino acids. CDR3 nucleotides: TGTGCCAGCAGTTACCATTCTATGACAGGGTACTACGAGCAGTACTTC. Its translation is CASSYHSMTGYYEQYF.